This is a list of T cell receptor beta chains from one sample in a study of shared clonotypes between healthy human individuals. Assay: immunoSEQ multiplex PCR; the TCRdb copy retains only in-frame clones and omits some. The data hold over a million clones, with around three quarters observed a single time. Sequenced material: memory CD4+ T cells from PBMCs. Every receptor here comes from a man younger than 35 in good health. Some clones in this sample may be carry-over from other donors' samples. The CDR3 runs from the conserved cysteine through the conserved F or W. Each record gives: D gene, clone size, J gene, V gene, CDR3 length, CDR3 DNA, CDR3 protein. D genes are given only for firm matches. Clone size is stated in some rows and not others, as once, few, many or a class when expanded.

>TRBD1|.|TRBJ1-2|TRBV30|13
TGTGCCTGGAGTGGGGACAGGGGCAATGGCTACACCTTC
CAWSGDRGNGYTF
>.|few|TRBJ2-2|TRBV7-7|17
TGTGCCAGCAGCTTAGGGACCGCCAGGGATGTGACCGGGGAGCTGTTTTTT
CASSLGTARDVTGELFF
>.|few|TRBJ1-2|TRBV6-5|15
TGTGCCAGCAGTTACCTACTCGGCGGGGAAGGAGGCTACACCTTC
CASSYLLGGEGGYTF
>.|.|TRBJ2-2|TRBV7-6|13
TGTGCCAGCAGCCCCGGTGGCACCGGGGAGCTGTTTTTT
CASSPGGTGELFF
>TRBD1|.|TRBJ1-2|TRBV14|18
TGTGCCAGCAGCCAAGCCGACCTGGGACAGATCCCGACATATGGCTACACCTTC
CASSQADLGQIPTYGYTF
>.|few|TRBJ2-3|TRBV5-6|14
TGTGCCAGCAGCTGGGGCCGTAGCACAGATACGCAGTATTTT
CASSWGRSTDTQYF
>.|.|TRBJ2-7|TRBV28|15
TGTGCCAGCAGCCGACCGGGGACCGGGGGCAACGAGCAGTACTTC
CASSRPGTGGNEQYF
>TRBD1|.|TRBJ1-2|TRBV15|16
TGTGCCACCAGCAGTGCTTCGGACAGGGATGGAGATGGCTACACCTTC
CATSSASDRDGDGYTF
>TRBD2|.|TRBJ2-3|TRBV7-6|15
TGTGCCAGCAGCCTACGGACTAGCGGCACAGATACGCAGTATTTT
CASSLRTSGTDTQYF
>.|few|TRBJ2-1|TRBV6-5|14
TGTGCCAGCAGTTACTCGCGGGACGGACGTGAGCAGTTCTTC
CASSYSRDGREQFF
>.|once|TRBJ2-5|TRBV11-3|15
TGTGCCAGCAGCTCCGGGACGGTGGTGGGCGAGACCCAGTACTTC
CASSSGTVVGETQYF
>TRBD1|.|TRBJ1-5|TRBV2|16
TGTGCCAGCAGTCACCGGGGACAGGAGTTCAATCAGCCCCAGCATTTT
CASSHRGQEFNQPQHF
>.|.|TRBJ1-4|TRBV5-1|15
TGCGCCAGCAGCTTGGTCTCTGGGGGCGATGAAAAACTGTTTTTT
CASSLVSGGDEKLFF
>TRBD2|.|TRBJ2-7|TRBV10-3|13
TGTGCCATCAGGGCTCTAGCGGGCAACGAGCAGTACTTC
CAIRALAGNEQYF
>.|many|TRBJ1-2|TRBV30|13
TGTGCCTGGAGTGTAGGGCAGGGGAAGGGCTACACCTTC
CAWSVGQGKGYTF
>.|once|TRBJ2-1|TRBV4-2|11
TGTGCCAGCAGCCAAGCCGGTGAGCAGTTCTTC
CASSQAGEQFF
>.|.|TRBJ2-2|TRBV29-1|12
TGCAGCGTTGAGGGGGGTTCCGGGGAGCTGTTTTTT
CSVEGGSGELFF
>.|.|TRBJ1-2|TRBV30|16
TGTGCCTGGAGTGTTAGAGGTTGGCAGAATAACTATGGCTACACCTTC
CAWSVRGWQNNYGYTF
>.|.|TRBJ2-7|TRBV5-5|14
TGTGCCAGCAGCTTGGTAAGGAGCTCCTACGAGCAGTACTTC
CASSLVRSSYEQYF
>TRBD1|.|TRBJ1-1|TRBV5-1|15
TGCGCCAGCAGCCTACTGACAGGGATGAACACTGAAGCTTTCTTT
CASSLLTGMNTEAFF
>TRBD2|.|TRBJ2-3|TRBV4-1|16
TGCGCCAGCAGCCAATTAGCGGGAGCCCCGGGATATACGCAGTATTTT
CASSQLAGAPGYTQYF
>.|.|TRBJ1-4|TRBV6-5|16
TGTGCCAGCAGTTACTCGATTTCCAGGGGACTTGAAAAACTGTTTTTT
CASSYSISRGLEKLFF
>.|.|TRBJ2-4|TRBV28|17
TGTGCCAGCTACGCCCACGGACCAGGAACCTCCAAAAACATTCAGTACTTC
CASYAHGPGTSKNIQYF
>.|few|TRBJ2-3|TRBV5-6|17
TGTGCCAGCAGCCAAGTCCCGGGACTGGGAAGCACAGATACGCAGTATTTT
CASSQVPGLGSTDTQYF
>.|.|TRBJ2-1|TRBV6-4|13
TGTGCCAGCAGTGTCATCCAGGGAAACCAGCAGTTCTTC
CASSVIQGNQQFF
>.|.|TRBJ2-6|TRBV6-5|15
TGTGCCAGCAGTTACTTGGGTGCTGGGGCCAACGTCCTGACTTTC
CASSYLGAGANVLTF
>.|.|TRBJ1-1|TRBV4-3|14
TGCGCCAGCAGCCAAGATAGTAGAGACGCTGAAGCTTTCTTT
CASSQDSRDAEAFF
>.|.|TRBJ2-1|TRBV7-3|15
TGTGCCAGCAGCTTATTGGACGGACCCTACAATGAGCAGTTCTTC
CASSLLDGPYNEQFF
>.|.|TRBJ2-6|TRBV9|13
TGTGCCAGCAGAAGCTCTGGGGCCAACGTCCTGACTTTC
CASRSSGANVLTF
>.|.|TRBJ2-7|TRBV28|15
TGTGCCAGCAGTAACTCCGGGACAAATTCCCACGAGCAGTACTTC
CASSNSGTNSHEQYF